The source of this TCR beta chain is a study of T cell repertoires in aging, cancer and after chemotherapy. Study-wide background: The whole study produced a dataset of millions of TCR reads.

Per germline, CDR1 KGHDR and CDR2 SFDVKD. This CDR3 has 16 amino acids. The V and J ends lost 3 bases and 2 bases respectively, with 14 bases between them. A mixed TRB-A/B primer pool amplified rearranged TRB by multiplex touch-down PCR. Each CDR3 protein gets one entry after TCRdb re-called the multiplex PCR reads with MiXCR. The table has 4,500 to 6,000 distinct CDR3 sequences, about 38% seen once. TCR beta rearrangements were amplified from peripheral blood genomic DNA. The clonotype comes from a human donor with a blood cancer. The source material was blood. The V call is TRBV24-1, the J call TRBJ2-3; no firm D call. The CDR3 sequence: CATSDTQVPFTDTQYF. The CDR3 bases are TGTGCCACCAGTGATACCCAGGTCCCCTTCACAGATACGCAGTATTTT.